The clone carrying this TCR beta chain was seen a few times. What it binds is not known. This specimen belongs to a study of T cell repertoires in cytomegalovirus infection. Study-level background: Use of recently identified HLA-C-restricted and well-studied HLA-B-restricted CMV epitopes was part of the study. A matching HLA type, together with CMV infection, was signaled by public TCR beta signatures.

Study-level points and caveats: CMV-specific HLA-C-restricted TCR beta clonotypes dominated the ex vivo response.

TCRdb re-analysed the reads in MiXCR, keeping a single row per CDR3 protein. The sample lists hundreds of thousands of distinct CDR3 sequences, around 30% seen once, with roughly 18% in the top ten. The sequence was obtained from a human donor in good health (CMV status not recorded). Some clones in this sample may be carry-over from other donors' samples. The sequencing here drew on cultured PBMCs, taken from culture after CMV antigen stimulation.

The CDR3 nucleotides read TGTGCCACCCAACCGGGACAGCGAACAGATACGCAGTATTTT. Translated, it gives CATQPGQRTDTQYF. The genes are TRBV19 and TRBJ2-3; 7 bases line up with TRBD1. Germline assignment: CDR1 LNHDA and CDR2 SQIVND (reference sequence). Trimming took 10 bases from V and 3 from J; bases not matched to a gene: 10. This CDR3 comprises 14 residues.